The 15 T cell receptor beta chains reported below all come from one sample, sequenced in a study of cytomegalovirus exposure and HLA in healthy donors. PCR used 60 Vbeta primers and 13 Jbeta primers. The protocol was immunoSEQ multiplex PCR, while the TCRdb copy is restricted to in-frame clones and leaves out a portion. Found here are under 200,000 clones, less than 90% of them singletons; the top ten hold less than 0.35%. Sequenced material: PBMCs. The receptors were sampled from a woman younger than 45 in good health and CMV-seronegative.

The rearrangement links TRBV10-3 to TRBJ1-1, with a tentative D call TRBD1 (5 bases). Per the germline V gene, CDR1 is ENHRY and CDR2 is SYGVKD. Trimming left V 10 bases short and J 12 bases short, with 18 bases between. CDR3 length equals 11 residues. The DNA for the CDR3 is TGTGCCACCGCCGGAGGAGGGGAGACTTTCTTT. Protein product: CATAGGGETFF.

The J gene is TRBJ1-3, the V gene TRBV5-1; D gene unclear. Trimming took off 4 bases at V and 0 bases at J, with 5 bases between the two ends. Germline assignment: CDR1 SGHRS and CDR2 YFSETQ. CDR3 size: 13 residues. CDR3 coding DNA: TGCGCCAGCAGCGAGGGCTCTGGAAACACCATATATTTT. This gives the protein CASSEGSGNTIYF.

The CDR3 nucleotides read TGTGCCAGCAGTCTTAGCACAGATACGCAGTATTTT. Translating gives CASSLSTDTQYF. This rearrangement joins TRBV27 to TRBJ2-3; D is uncertain. The germline V and J ends were trimmed by 5 bases and 0 bases, with 3 bases remaining between them. The CDR3 sequence is 12 residues long. Germline loops: CDR1 MNHEY, CDR2 SMNVEV (reference sequence).

This clone has just one count. V gene TRBV11-1 combines with J gene TRBJ2-1, with TRBD2 matching over 11 bases. Germline CDR1 SGHAT, CDR2 FQDESV (reference sequence). The CDR3 consists of 14 residues. J gave up 9 bases and V 6 bases, and 7 bases lay outside the gene matches. The DNA for the CDR3 is TGTGCCAGCAGTTTTACTAGCGGGAGTATTGAGCAGTTCTTC. This translates into CASSFTSGSIEQFF.

J is TRBJ2-1 and V is TRBV5-1; TRBD2 agrees at 10 bases. The V gene end was trimmed by 1 base and the J gene end by 8 bases; junction bases not matched to a gene: 9. The CDR3 is 16 residues long. Germline V gene lookup returns CDR1 SGHRS and CDR2 YFSETQ. The CDR3 loop reads CASSLWGTSEVDEQFF. CDR3 nucleotides: TGCGCCAGCAGCTTGTGGGGGACTAGCGAGGTGGATGAGCAGTTCTTC.

This chain joins TRBV9 and TRBJ1-2; D is uncertain. The CDR3 is made up of 14 amino acids. The V gene lost 4 bases and the J gene lost 2 bases, with 12 bases spanning the gap. The germline V gene has CDR1 SGDLS and CDR2 YYNGEE. CDR3 nucleotide sequence: TGTGCCAGCAGCCTTGCGGTTACGAACTATGGCTACACCTTC. Its translation: CASSLAVTNYGYTF.

The V gene is TRBV27, the J gene TRBJ2-1, with TRBD1 matching over 8 bases. Per germline, CDR1 MNHEY and CDR2 SMNVEV (reference sequence). Trimming cost V 6 bases and J 8 bases; bases outside gene matches: 15. There are 16 residues in the CDR3. The CDR3 region is CASSLTGVPRLDEQFF. CDR3 DNA: TGTGCCAGCAGCCTGACAGGGGTGCCCCGTCTCGATGAGCAGTTCTTC.

Comment on this clone: The sample contains more than one DNA sequence encoding this CDR3. V and J are TRBV2 and TRBJ2-7; D uncertain. Germline CDR1 is SNHLY and CDR2 is FYNNEI. The CDR3 is made up of 11 amino acids. Trimming stripped 5 bases from V and 4 bases from J, with 6 bases between. CDR3 sequence (DNA): TGTGCCAGCAGTCCCTCTTACGAGCAGTACTTC. This translates into CASSPSYEQYF.

As for this clone: One end of the junction is discordant with germline, which a read error may explain. This chain joins TRBV5-6 and TRBJ2-1, with 7 bases lining up with TRBD2. Germline V gene data show CDR1 as SGHDT and CDR2 as YYEEEE. CDR3 length equals 16 residues. The CDR3 is CAGSLTLGRSYNEQFF. CDR3 DNA: TGTGCCGGCAGCTTAACCCTCGGGAGGAGCTACAATGAGCAGTTCTTC.

The chain links TRBV2 to TRBJ2-7; TRBD1 agrees at 8 bases. The V segment lost 6 bases and the J segment 2 bases; nucleotides outside the gene matches: 9. CDR3 size: 15 residues. Germline V gene data show CDR1 as SNHLY and CDR2 as FYNNEI. The CDR3 loop reads CASSQGATYAYEQYF. CDR3 bases: TGTGCCAGCAGCCAGGGGGCGACCTATGCCTACGAGCAGTACTTC. The whole variable domain, filled in from reference TRBV2 and TRBJ2-7, reads EPEVTQTPSHQVTQMGQEVILRCVPISNHLYFYWYRQILGQKVEFLVSFYNNEISEKSEIFDDQFSVERPDGSNFTLKIRSTKLEDSAMYFCASSQGATYAYEQYFGPGTRLTVT.

This chain joins TRBV15 and TRBJ1-2; D perhaps matches TRBD1 (6 bases). This CDR3 contains 14 residues. The V end was cut by 1 base, the J end by 8 bases, with 14 bases between. CDR1 and CDR2 from the germline V gene are LNHNV and YYDKDF (reference sequence). The CDR3, as DNA: TGTGCCACCAGCAGAGGTCTACAGGGTACGGGCTACACCTTC. It yields the protein CATSRGLQGTGYTF.

V usage is TRBV2 and J usage is TRBJ2-1, with D uncertain. Germline CDR1 and CDR2: SNHLY and FYNNEI. Trimming took off 7 bases at V and 5 bases at J, with 15 bases between the two ends. The CDR3 totals 14 residues. CDR3 residues: CASTRIAWDNEQFF. The CDR3 region has the DNA TGTGCCAGCACGCGCATAGCATGGGACAATGAGCAGTTCTTC.

This sequence joins TRBV2 and TRBJ2-7; TRBD2 is a possible D gene (5 bases). The length of the CDR3 is 14 residues. Germline CDR1 reads SNHLY; CDR2 reads FYNNEI. Trimming shortened V by 6 bases and J by 3 bases, and 15 bases separated the two germline ends. The CDR3 region is CASRRAASSYEQYF. As DNA, the CDR3 is TGTGCCAGCAGGAGGGCCGCCTCCAGCTACGAGCAGTACTTC.

The count of this clone is one. The chain links TRBV6-6 to TRBJ2-7; 8 bases are a match to TRBD1. This CDR3 spans 14 amino acids. Germline V gene lookup returns CDR1 MNHNY and CDR2 SVGAGI (reference sequence). The V and J ends lost 2 bases and 3 bases, in that order; junction bases with no gene match: 3. The CDR3 nucleotides read TGTGCCAGCAGTTACGGCAGGGGGCTCTACGAGCAGTACTTC. Translation gives CASSYGRGLYEQYF.

V and J are TRBV2 and TRBJ2-1; 7 nucleotides agree with TRBD2. Germline V gives CDR1 SNHLY, CDR2 FYNNEI. This CDR3 spans 14 amino acids. The V segment lost 8 bases and the J segment 6 bases; nucleotides outside the gene matches: 10. The CDR3 here is CASGGVAAFNEQFF. CDR3 nucleotides: TGTGCCAGCGGGGGGGTAGCGGCTTTCAATGAGCAGTTCTTC.